A single sample is the source of the 27 T cell receptor beta chains below, sequenced in a study of T cell repertoires and Cas9 in healthy adults. TCRdb's table, derived via immunoSEQ multiplex PCR, lists solely in-frame clones and lacks some. The sample shows about 20,000 clones, about 90% of them seen only once. The sequenced sample was CD4+ effector T cells (CD127+, CD25-, CD137-, CD154-) from PBMCs; culture status not recorded. All receptors come from a human donor in good health.

The chain carries TRBV7-9 and TRBJ2-1, with 9 nucleotides matching TRBD1. Germline V lookup: CDR1 SEHNR, CDR2 FQNEAQ (reference sequence). The junction had 6 bases not matched to a gene; V was cut back by 1 base and J by 8 bases. The CDR3 covers 15 residues. The CDR3 reads CASSLGDRERDEQFF. The CDR3 coding sequence is TGTGCCAGCAGCTTAGGGGACAGGGAACGGGATGAGCAGTTCTTC.

The V and J genes are TRBV28 and TRBJ1-1, with 7 bases that match TRBD1. CDR3 length: 19 amino acids. Germline V CDR1 and CDR2: MDHEN, SYDVKM. V shed 5 bases, J shed 0 bases, and the junction held 18 bases outside the gene matches. The CDR3 DNA reads TGTGCCAGCAGTCCGACCGGGACAGAGCCAGCGTTTATGAACACTGAAGCTTTCTTT. The encoded protein is CASSPTGTEPAFMNTEAFF.

The V gene is TRBV18, the J gene TRBJ2-5, with D perhaps matching TRBD2 (6 bases). CDR1 and CDR2 from the germline V gene are KGHSH and LQKENI. There are 15 residues in the CDR3. The ends were cut back, 4 bases at V and 4 bases at J, with 16 bases in the middle. CDR3 residues: CASSLAGHPTETQYF. As DNA, the CDR3 is TGTGCCAGCTCACTGGCGGGGCACCCAACAGAGACCCAGTACTTC.

V and J are TRBV7-2 and TRBJ2-7, with D unresolved. Trimming left V 5 bases short and J 6 bases short, with 8 bases between. This CDR3 is 11 amino acids long. Germline lookup yields CDR1 SGHTA and CDR2 FQGNSA. The CDR3 is CASSQDSEQYF. The CDR3 bases are TGTGCCAGCAGCCAAGATTCCGAGCAGTACTTC.

The sample holds a few counts of this clone. The genes are TRBV10-3 and TRBJ1-1; 7 positions match TRBD1. The junction had 6 bases not matched to a gene; V was cut back by 4 bases and J by 4 bases. This CDR3 contains 14 residues. Germline V gene sequence: CDR1 ENHRY, CDR2 SYGVKD. The CDR3 DNA follows: TGTGCCATCAGTGCCGAACAGGGGATCACTGAAGCTTTCTTT. It yields the protein CAISAEQGITEAFF.

The V gene is TRBV5-5, the J gene TRBJ1-1; 7 bases line up with TRBD1. There are 15 residues in the CDR3. V dropped 2 bases and J dropped 5; count of bases not matched to a gene: 9. Germline V gives CDR1 SGHKS, CDR2 YYEKEE (reference sequence). CDR3 region: CASSFGRGQGTEAFF. DNA for the CDR3: TGTGCCAGCAGCTTCGGAAGGGGGCAGGGGACTGAAGCTTTCTTT. Filled out from reference TRBV5-5 and TRBJ1-1, the complete variable domain reads DAGVTQSPTHLIKTRGQQVTLRCSPISGHKSVSWYQQVLGQGPQFIFQYYEKEERGRGNFPDRFSARQFPNYSSELNVNALLLGDSALYLCASSFGRGQGTEAFFGQGTRLTVV.

The chain is built from TRBV19 and TRBJ1-2; no clear D. V dropped 7 bases and J dropped 3 bases, with 9 bases sitting between them. There are 12 residues in the CDR3. CDR1 LNHDA and CDR2 SQIVND come from the germline V gene (reference sequence). CDR3 in DNA: TGTGCCAGTAACACCGGGGACTATGGCTACACCTTC. This codes for CASNTGDYGYTF.

The CDR3 bases are TGTGCCAGTAGTATGAGGGCGGCGGGATCGGGTGAGACCCAGTACTTC. Residues: CASSMRAAGSGETQYF. The V call is TRBV19, the J call TRBJ2-5; TRBD2 is a possible D gene (6 bases). Germline lookup yields CDR1 LNHDA and CDR2 SQIVND (reference sequence). This CDR3 has 16 amino acids. The germline V and J ends were trimmed by 3 bases and 5 bases, with 19 bases remaining between them. Full variable domain (rest looked up from reference TRBV19 and TRBJ2-5): DGGITQSPKYLFRKEGQNVTLSCEQNLNHDAMYWYRQDPGQGLRLIYYSQIVNDFQKGDIAEGYSVSREKKESFPLTVTSAQKNPTAFYLCASSMRAAGSGETQYFGPGTRLLVL.

The V call is TRBV27, the J call TRBJ2-3; D is possibly TRBD2 (6 bases). The CDR3 is 15 amino acids. Trimming pared 6 bases from V and 2 bases from J, leaving 15 bases between. Germline V lookup: CDR1 MNHEY, CDR2 SMNVEV (reference sequence). The CDR3 here is CASSPMSGLTDTQYF. The CDR3 coding sequence is TGTGCCAGCAGCCCAATGTCGGGACTCACAGATACGCAGTATTTT.

This clone occurred once. The chain is built from TRBV5-4 and TRBJ1-3; D ambiguous. Germline lookup yields CDR1 SGHNT and CDR2 YYREEE (reference sequence). The CDR3 is 16 residues long. The ends were cut back, 4 bases at V and 0 bases at J, with 14 bases in the middle. The CDR3 loop is CASSARLDSSGNTIYF. DNA of the CDR3: TGTGCCAGCAGCGCACGCCTGGACTCCTCTGGAAACACCATATATTTT.

The count of this clone is one. The rearrangement uses TRBV5-3 and TRBJ2-7; the D is unclear. TRBV5-3 falls under the ORF class, with uncertain function. There are 10 residues in the CDR3. Deletions cut 6 bases from V and 6 bases from J, with 7 bases between. The CDR3 nucleotides read TGTGCCAGAAAACGGGTCGAGCAGTACTTC. Translated, it gives CARKRVEQYF.

The rearrangement uses TRBV18 and TRBJ1-1; tentative D call: TRBD1 (5 bases). The CDR3 contains 14 residues. Deletions cut 4 bases from V and 3 bases from J, with 12 bases between. Germline loops: CDR1 KGHSH, CDR2 LQKENI. The CDR3, as DNA: TGTGCCAGCTCACTCGGGGGGGGAGACACTGAAGCTTTCTTT. This gives the protein CASSLGGGDTEAFF.

This chain uses TRBV2 with TRBJ2-7, with D possibly TRBD2 on 5 matching bases. There are 12 residues in the CDR3. V dropped 8 bases and J dropped 4 bases, with 12 bases sitting between them. The V gene's germline CDR1 is SNHLY and CDR2 FYNNEI. CDR3 in DNA: TGTGCCAGCCAGGACTGGTTTTACGAGCAGTACTTC. It is translated as CASQDWFYEQYF. Drawing the rest from reference TRBV2 and TRBJ2-7, the complete variable domain is EPEVTQTPSHQVTQMGQEVILRCVPISNHLYFYWYRQILGQKVEFLVSFYNNEISEKSEIFDDQFSVERPDGSNFTLKIRSTKLEDSAMYFCASQDWFYEQYFGPGTRLTVT.

The rearrangement joins TRBV6-5 to TRBJ2-5, with D perhaps given as TRBD1 or TRBD2 (6 bases each). The germline CDR1 and CDR2 sequences are MNHEY and SVGAGI. CDR3 length: 13 amino acids. V shed 6 bases and J shed 5 bases, with 13 bases lying between them. The CDR3 DNA sequence: TGTGCCAGCAGCTTTCAGGGGAGGGAGACCCAGTACTTC. As protein: CASSFQGRETQYF.

Here the CDR3 DNA reads TGTGCCAGCAGCTTATTGACAGCTTACGAGCAGTACTTC. Its translation is CASSLLTAYEQYF. The V gene is TRBV7-9, the J gene TRBJ2-7; weak D call: TRBD1 (5 bases). The CDR3 extends over 13 amino acids. Per germline, CDR1 SEHNR and CDR2 FQNEAQ (reference sequence). V was shortened by 2 bases and J by 4 bases, with 9 bases between the two germline ends.

This clone was counted only a few times. V gene TRBV19 combines with J gene TRBJ1-1; D is uncertain. Trimming took off 3 bases at V and 6 bases at J, with 8 bases between the two ends. This CDR3 has 12 residues. Germline assignment: CDR1 LNHDA and CDR2 SQIVND (reference sequence). The CDR3 DNA sequence: TGTGCCAGTAGTATGAGGGCCCCTGAAGCTTTCTTT. This sequence encodes CASSMRAPEAFF.

The V call is TRBV10-3, the J call TRBJ2-1; 7 bases are a match to TRBD2. The CDR3 is made up of 12 amino acids. J lost 9 bases, V lost 2 bases, and 1 base had no gene match. Germline V lookup: CDR1 ENHRY, CDR2 SYGVKD. This CDR3 is CAISEGRGEQFF. DNA for the CDR3: TGTGCCATCAGTGAGGGGAGGGGTGAGCAGTTCTTC.

The chain recombines TRBV10-3 with TRBJ2-7; TRBD1 agrees at 7 bases. The trim removed 2 bases at V and 7 bases at J, leaving 8 bases unmatched. Per the germline V gene, CDR1 is ENHRY and CDR2 is SYGVKD. This CDR3 contains 14 residues. CDR3 sequence: CAISEAIQGEEQYF. CDR3 in DNA: TGTGCCATCAGTGAGGCAATCCAGGGGGAAGAGCAGTACTTC.

The chain uses TRBV11-2 and TRBJ2-4, with 9 positions matching TRBD1. CDR3 length: 14 amino acids. The V gene end was trimmed by 5 bases and the J gene end by 4 bases; junction bases not matched to a gene: 3. Germline V gene sequence: CDR1 SGHAT, CDR2 FQNNGV. CDR3 sequence reads: CASSQGQGKNIQYF. For the CDR3, the DNA is TGTGCCAGCAGCCAGGGACAGGGTAAAAACATTCAGTACTTC.

The chain uses TRBV9 and TRBJ2-1, with 8 bases fitting TRBD2. Germline V gene data show CDR1 as SGDLS and CDR2 as YYNGEE. V was clipped by 3 bases and J by 0 bases; unmatched bases: 5. The CDR3 runs 16 residues. The CDR3 region has the DNA TGTGCCAGCAGCGCCGGACTAGCCAGCTCCTACAATGAGCAGTTCTTC. It codes for CASSAGLASSYNEQFF.

V gene TRBV7-2 combines with J gene TRBJ2-7; D not resolved. The CDR3 is 14 amino acids. The V end lost 1 base, the J end lost 0 bases, and 7 bases lay between the germline ends. Germline V gene data show CDR1 as SGHTA and CDR2 as FQGNSA. The CDR3 nucleotides are TGTGCCAGCAGCTTAGTTCCAGACTCCTACGAGCAGTACTTC. It specifies CASSLVPDSYEQYF. Drawing the rest from reference TRBV7-2 and TRBJ2-7, the complete variable domain is GAGVSQSPSNKVTEKGKDVELRCDPISGHTALYWYRQSLGQGLEFLIYFQGNSAPDKSGLPSDRFSAERTGGSVSTLTIQRTQQEDSAVYLCASSLVPDSYEQYFGPGTRLTVT.

V is TRBV19 and J is TRBJ1-5; 7 bases agree with TRBD1. The CDR3 sequence is 15 residues long. From germline, CDR1 is LNHDA and CDR2 SQIVND (reference sequence). V lost 3 bases, J lost 2 bases, and 4 bases stayed unmatched. The CDR3 loop reads CASSMEGQGNQPQHF. Here the CDR3 DNA reads TGTGCCAGTAGTATGGAAGGACAGGGCAATCAGCCCCAGCATTTT.

This clone was detected only a few times. The chain couples TRBV5-4 to TRBJ2-3; 7 bases agree with TRBD2. Trimming cost V 0 bases and J 3 bases; bases outside gene matches: 7. Germline loops: CDR1 SGHNT, CDR2 YYREEE (reference sequence). This CDR3 has 16 residues. CDR3 protein: CASSLGGGTETDTQYF. CDR3 coding DNA: TGTGCCAGCAGCTTGGGGGGGGGAACGGAAACAGATACGCAGTATTTT.

The chain links TRBV6-1 to TRBJ1-1; 10 bases line up with TRBD1. Germline lookup yields CDR1 MNHNS and CDR2 SASEGT. The trim removed 8 bases at V and 4 bases at J, leaving 1 base unmatched. This CDR3 has 12 residues. The CDR3 here is CASRDRGTEAFF. The DNA of the CDR3 is TGTGCCAGCCGGGACAGGGGCACTGAAGCTTTCTTT.

In its sample, this clone was seen once. The chain links TRBV7-2 to TRBJ2-2; D is unresolved. CDR1 is SGHTA and CDR2 is FQGNSA in the germline V gene. The CDR3 extends over 14 amino acids. With 6 bases removed from V and 5 bases from J, the gap between germline ends came to 13 bases. This CDR3 is CASSPSSWTGELFF. For the CDR3, the DNA is TGTGCCAGCAGTCCCTCTAGTTGGACCGGGGAGCTGTTTTTT.

The chain recombines TRBV4-3 with TRBJ1-1; D uncertain. Trimming removed 4 bases from V and 5 bases from J, with 8 bases in between. The CDR3 is 12 residues long. Germline CDR1 LGHNA, CDR2 YSLEER. Written as DNA, the CDR3 is TGCGCCAGCAGCCTCGATCAGACTGAAGCTTTCTTT. Its translation: CASSLDQTEAFF.

The CDR3 region is CASSLKSGEAFF. Here the CDR3 DNA reads TGTGCCAGCAGCTTGAAGTCAGGTGAAGCTTTCTTT. V and J are TRBV5-6 and TRBJ1-1; D gene ambiguous. The CDR3 length is 12 residues. V lost 1 base and J lost 7, with 8 bases in between. Germline V gives CDR1 SGHDT, CDR2 YYEEEE. Together with reference TRBV5-6 and TRBJ1-1, the CDR3 gives the full variable domain: DAGVTQSPTHLIKTRGQQVTLRCSPKSGHDTVSWYQQALGQGPQFIFQYYEEEERQRGNFPDRFSGHQFPNYSSELNVNALLLGDSALYLCASSLKSGEAFFGQGTRLTVV.